These T cell receptor beta chains were read from a single sample in a study of STAT5B mutations in CD4+ large granular lymphocyte leukemia. Sequencing was performed with immunoSEQ multiplex PCR; in TCRdb, only in-frame clones are kept and a portion is missing. The sample carries approximately 27,000 clones, about 76% recorded once. What was sequenced was CD4+ T cells from blood buffy coats. These receptor sequences come from a human donor in good health. Each CDR3 is given with its conserved first and last residue. The D gene is left open where the match is weak. Clone sizes are given selectively: once, few, many, or a class where the clone is expanded.

size	V	J	D	DNA	CDR3
NA	TRBV5-1	TRBJ1-4	NA	TGCGCCAGCAGCTTGATACCCGGGGCGGAAAAACTGTTTTTT	CASSLIPGAEKLFF
NA	TRBV5-4	TRBJ2-7	TRBD1	TGTGCCAGCAGAGATCCGGGACAGGGGGCCCACGAGCAGTACTTC	CASRDPGQGAHEQYF
NA	TRBV28	TRBJ2-5	NA	TGTGCCAGCAGAATAGGGGCCAGCGGCCAAGAGACCCAGTACTTC	CASRIGASGQETQYF
NA	TRBV11-3	TRBJ2-3	NA	TGTGCCAGCAGGTCCGGGGACGGGGGGCCCGCAGATACGCAGTATTTT	CASRSGDGGPADTQYF
NA	TRBV18	TRBJ2-2	NA	TGTGCCAGCTCACCCACCGTCCCCGCGAACACCGGGGAGCTGTTTTTT	CASSPTVPANTGELFF
NA	TRBV5-1	TRBJ2-2	TRBD1	TGCGCCAGCAGCCTAGGACAGGGGCCCACCGGGGAGCTGTTTTTT	CASSLGQGPTGELFF
few	TRBV5-4	TRBJ2-2	TRBD1	TGTGCCAGCAGCGTCGGGACAGGGGGCCCCGGGGAGCTGTTTTTT	CASSVGTGGPGELFF
NA	TRBV9	TRBJ2-7	NA	TGTGCCAGCAGCTCCAGGGGGGGGAGGGAGCAGTACTTC	CASSSRGGREQYF
few	TRBV27	TRBJ1-4	NA	TGTGCCGGGCGAAGAGCAACTAATGAAAAACTGTTTTTT	CAGRRATNEKLFF
NA	TRBV11-3	TRBJ2-1	TRBD1	TGTGCCAGCAGCCTGGGACAGAGGAATGAGCAGTTCTTC	CASSLGQRNEQFF
NA	TRBV6-1	TRBJ1-5	NA	TGTGCCAGCAATTGGGGGAGCAATCAGCCCCAGCATTTT	CASNWGSNQPQHF
NA	TRBV7-9	TRBJ2-7	NA	TGTGCCAGCAGCCCAGCGGCAGGGGGGTCCTACGAGCAGTACTTC	CASSPAAGGSYEQYF
NA	TRBV5-4	TRBJ1-2	TRBD1	TGTGCCAGCAGCTCGACAGGGACTGGCTACACCTTC	CASSSTGTGYTF
NA	TRBV18	TRBJ1-6	NA	TGTGCCAGCTCACCTGGTCACGGGACCTCTAATTCACCCCTCCACTTT	CASSPGHGTSNSPLHF
once	TRBV18	TRBJ1-5	TRBD1	TGTGCCAGCTCACTTACTACGGGACAGGGAGGTCAGCCCCAGCATTTT	CASSLTTGQGGQPQHF
NA	TRBV5-1	TRBJ2-3	NA	TGCGCCAGCGGTGGGGACGGAACTAGCACAGATACGCAGTATTTT	CASGGDGTSTDTQYF
NA	TRBV11-3	TRBJ2-7	NA	TGTGCCAGCTCGGGACGGGGCTGGGGTGGTTTCTACGAGCAGTACTTC	CASSGRGWGGFYEQYF
NA	TRBV19	TRBJ1-2	TRBD1	TGTGCCAGTAGTGGGTCGACAGGGAACTATGGCTACACCTTC	CASSGSTGNYGYTF
NA	TRBV7-9	TRBJ1-1	NA	TGTGCCAGCAGCTTGGGGACACCGAACACTGAAGCTTTCTTT	CASSLGTPNTEAFF
NA	TRBV11-2	TRBJ2-3	NA	TGTGCCAGCAGCGTTGACCTACAGCCCACAGATACGCAGTATTTT	CASSVDLQPTDTQYF
NA	TRBV7-2	TRBJ1-3	NA	TGTGCCAGCAGCTTAGCGCAACAAGGACGGATCTCTGGAAACACCATATATTTT	CASSLAQQGRISGNTIYF
NA	TRBV7-9	TRBJ2-7	NA	TGTGCCAGCAGCCCGGAGGGGTTGGAGGACGAGCAGTACTTC	CASSPEGLEDEQYF
NA	TRBV28	TRBJ1-3	NA	TGTGCCAGCAATACCCCCGGCAGGGATGGAAACACCATATATTTT	CASNTPGRDGNTIYF
NA	TRBV28	TRBJ2-1	NA	TGTGCCAGCAGTTTAGTCTACAATGAGCAGTTCTTC	CASSLVYNEQFF
NA	TRBV5-5	TRBJ2-3	TRBD2	TGTGCCAGCAGCTGGACTAGCGGGGGCACAGATACGCAGTATTTT	CASSWTSGGTDTQYF
NA	TRBV6-1	TRBJ2-7	NA	TGTGCCAGCAGTGAAGCAGGGACTGGGGCCTACGAGCAGTACTTC	CASSEAGTGAYEQYF
NA	TRBV6-5	TRBJ1-2	TRBD1	TGTGCCAGCAGTAGGGGACAGGGAACCTATGGCTACACCTTC	CASSRGQGTYGYTF
NA	TRBV5-1	TRBJ2-3	TRBD1	TGCGCCAGCAGCGCGACAGGGGGAGCGGGTACAGATACGCAGTATTTT	CASSATGGAGTDTQYF
NA	TRBV25-1	TRBJ2-7	NA	TGTGCCAGCAGTGATATCCACCTAACCCTCTCGGAGCAGTACTTC	CASSDIHLTLSEQYF
NA	TRBV7-9	TRBJ1-5	NA	TGTGCCAGCAGCTTGGGCTCCGGGCGTCAGCCCCAGCATTTT	CASSLGSGRQPQHF
few	TRBV19	TRBJ1-1	TRBD1	TGTGCCAGTACCCTGGGACAGCCATATTCGAACACTGAAGCTTTCTTT	CASTLGQPYSNTEAFF
few	TRBV7-9	TRBJ1-4	NA	TGTGCCAGCAGCGCCCACGAGGGACGGGGGGAAAAACTGTTTTTT	CASSAHEGRGEKLFF
NA	TRBV11-2	TRBJ2-5	NA	TGTGCCAGCAGTAAAAACGAGGGACAACAAGAGACCCAGTACTTC	CASSKNEGQQETQYF
NA	TRBV6-1	TRBJ1-4	TRBD1	TGTGCCAGCAGTGATGGTTGGGGGGGGACAGGGAATGAAAAACTGTTTTTT	CASSDGWGGTGNEKLFF
NA	TRBV15	TRBJ2-2	NA	TGTGCCACCAGCCACAGGGAGGGGAAGGGCACCGGGGAGCTGTTTTTT	CATSHREGKGTGELFF
NA	TRBV11-3	TRBJ2-3	NA	TGTGCCAGCAGCATGACCACAGATACGCAGTATTTT	CASSMTTDTQYF
NA	TRBV5-4	TRBJ1-2	NA	TGTGCCAGCAGCTTGGATCAGGGGAACTATGGCTACACCTTC	CASSLDQGNYGYTF
NA	TRBV5-1	TRBJ1-1	NA	TGCGCCAGCAGGGAGCCGACGGTGAACACTGAAGCTTTCTTT	CASREPTVNTEAFF
once	TRBV28	TRBJ2-2	TRBD1	TGTGCCAGCAGTCCCACAGGGGTCACCGGGGAGCTGTTTTTT	CASSPTGVTGELFF
NA	TRBV6-6	TRBJ2-7	NA	TGTGCCAGCAGTTTCCAGACTAGTACGGGCCACGAGCAGTACTTC	CASSFQTSTGHEQYF
NA	TRBV11-3	TRBJ2-1	TRBD1	TGTGCCAGCAGCCACGACAGGGGAAATGAGCAGTTCTTC	CASSHDRGNEQFF
NA	TRBV11-3	TRBJ2-7	TRBD1	TGTGCCAGCAGCCGACGGACAGGTTCGGGGGAGCAGTACTTC	CASSRRTGSGEQYF
few	TRBV10-2	TRBJ1-1	NA	TGCGCCAGCAGCGCTGGACCGAATGAAGCTTTCTTT	CASSAGPNEAFF
few	TRBV19	TRBJ2-7	NA	TGTGCCAGTAGTGTCAGCTGGGACTCCCGCGAGCAGTACTTC	CASSVSWDSREQYF